The source of this T cell receptor (beta chain) is a study of cytomegalovirus exposure and HLA in healthy donors. Study in general: Sequencing of about 179 million T cells in an earlier analysis found approximately 120 million unique TCR beta sequences. Study-wide points: When a later analysis was performed, an Asian-associated ancestry cluster reportedly had fewer N-insertions than the roughly 630-donor mean. Per a prior analysis, the majority of TCR beta V segments were productive roughly 90% or roughly 30% of the time.

The donors gave bone marrow, and they were healthy. A remark on this clone: The antigen is undetermined.

PCR was performed using 60 Vbeta and 13 Jbeta primers. Sequencing used immunoSEQ multiplex PCR; TCRdb keeps in-frame clones, though not all of them. The sample comprises about 150,000 clones, roughly 88% of which are singletons, and about 1.2% rests with the top ten. Unmatched junction bases numbered 14, after V lost 5 bases and J lost 9 bases. The germline V gene encodes CDR1 MDHEN and CDR2 SYDVKM. CDR3 length: 16 residues. The rearrangement uses TRBV28 and TRBJ2-3; TRBD2 aligns across 10 bases. The source is a boy under 10 years old in good health and CMV-seronegative. Input material: PBMCs. Written as DNA, the CDR3 is TGTGCCAGCAGTGCCGACCTAGCGGGGGACTTTGGGACGCAGTATTTT. Translation gives CASSADLAGDFGTQYF.